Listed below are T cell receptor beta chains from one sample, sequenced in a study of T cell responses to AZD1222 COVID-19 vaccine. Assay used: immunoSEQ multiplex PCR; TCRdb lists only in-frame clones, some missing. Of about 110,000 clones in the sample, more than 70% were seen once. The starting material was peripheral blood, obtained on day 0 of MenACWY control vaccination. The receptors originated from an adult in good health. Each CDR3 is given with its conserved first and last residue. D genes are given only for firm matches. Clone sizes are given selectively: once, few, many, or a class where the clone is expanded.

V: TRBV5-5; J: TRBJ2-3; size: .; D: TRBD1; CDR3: CASSLGQGVDTQYF; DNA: TGTGCCAGCAGCTTGGGGCAGGGGGTAGATACGCAGTATTTT
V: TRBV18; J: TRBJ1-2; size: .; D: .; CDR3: CASSPRSSGDTYGYTF; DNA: TGTGCCAGCTCACCACGGTCGTCAGGGGATACCTATGGCTACACCTTC
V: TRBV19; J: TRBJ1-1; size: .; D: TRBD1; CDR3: CASSIQGGMNTEAFF; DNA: TGTGCCAGTAGTATTCAGGGGGGGATGAACACTGAAGCTTTCTTT
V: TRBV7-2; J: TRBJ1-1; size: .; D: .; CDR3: CASRFDRSTEAFF; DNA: TGTGCCAGCAGGTTCGACAGGAGCACTGAAGCTTTCTTT
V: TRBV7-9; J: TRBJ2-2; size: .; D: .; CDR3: CASSLYSWGGPQWTGELFF; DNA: TGTGCCAGCAGCTTATACTCTTGGGGGGGGCCCCAATGGACCGGGGAGCTGTTTTTT
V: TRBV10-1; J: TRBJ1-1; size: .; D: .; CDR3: CASSASGAPEDTEAFF; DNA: TGCGCCAGCAGTGCATCAGGGGCCCCCGAGGACACTGAAGCTTTCTTT
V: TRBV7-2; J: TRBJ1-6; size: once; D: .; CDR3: CASSLFSTGNSPLHF; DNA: TGTGCCAGCAGCTTATTTTCTACAGGGAACTCACCCCTCCACTTT
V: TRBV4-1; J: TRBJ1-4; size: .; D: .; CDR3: CASSPAGEGEKLFF; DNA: TGCGCCAGCAGCCCTGCGGGGGAAGGGGAAAAACTGTTTTTT
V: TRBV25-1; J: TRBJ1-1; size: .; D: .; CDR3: CASSERTEAFF; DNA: TGTGCCAGTTCCGAGCGTACTGAAGCTTTCTTT
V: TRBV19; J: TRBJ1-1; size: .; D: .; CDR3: CASSGRLRNTEAFF; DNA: TGTGCCAGTAGTGGGCGGCTTCGGAACACTGAAGCTTTCTTT
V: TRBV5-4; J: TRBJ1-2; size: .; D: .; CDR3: CASSLAGSPLWGYTF; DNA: TGTGCCAGCAGCTTGGCAGGCAGCCCTCTTTGGGGCTACACCTTC
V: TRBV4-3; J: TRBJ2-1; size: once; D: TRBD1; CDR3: CASSPRQGPSYNEQFF; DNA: TGCGCCAGCAGCCCCAGACAGGGGCCCTCCTACAATGAGCAGTTCTTC
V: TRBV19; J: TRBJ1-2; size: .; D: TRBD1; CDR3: CASNGGAGGERGYTF; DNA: TGTGCCAGTAACGGCGGGGCAGGGGGCGAGAGAGGCTACACCTTC
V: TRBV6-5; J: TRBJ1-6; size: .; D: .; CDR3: CASSYSGVQNSPLHF; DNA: TGTGCCAGCAGTTACTCCGGGGTCCAAAATTCACCCCTCCACTTT
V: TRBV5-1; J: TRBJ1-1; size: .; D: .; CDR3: CASSLGYLNTEAFF; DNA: TGCGCCAGCAGCTTAGGGTACCTGAACACTGAAGCTTTCTTT
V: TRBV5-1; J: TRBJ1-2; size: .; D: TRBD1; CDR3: CASSSTGTGVFGYTF; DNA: TGCGCCAGCAGCAGTACCGGGACAGGGGTATTTGGCTACACCTTC
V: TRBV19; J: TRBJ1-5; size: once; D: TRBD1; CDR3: CASSRGGTGGVQPQHF; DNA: TGTGCCAGTAGTCGCGGTGGGACAGGGGGCGTTCAGCCCCAGCATTTT